This T cell receptor beta chain was retrieved from a study of monozygotic twins with inflammatory bowel disease (dated by TCRdb to the late 2010s). General notes on the study: A total of roughly 28 monozygotic twin pairs were included in the full study, comprising nine German pairs (four IBD-concordant, five IBD-discordant) and 19 IBD-discordant Danish pairs. Each individual had, on average, about 151 000 unique TCRalpha sequences and 181 000 unique TCRbeta sequences available for analysis. Disease-associated traits were sought mainly through comparisons between IBD patients and their genetically identical healthy co-twins within discordant pairs. Points the paper makes about the study in general: IBD patients had lower TCRbeta repertoire diversity, measured by the inverse Simpson index, than their healthy co-twins. Concordant and discordant twins showed no difference in repertoire similarity, possibly because of limited statistical power. Distinction between different T cell subtypes could not be achieved in the analysis. Fewer clonotypes were shared with other individuals by IBD patients than by healthy twins, most markedly in patients showing signs of disease activity. The results gave no support for a single strong signal or clonotype linked to IBD. Differing immunosuppressive treatments among patients may have added background noise and inter-individual variability to the repertoires.

Turning to this clonotype: Its antigen specificity is not known.

From each donor, a roughly 2.7 ml peripheral blood sample was collected into PAXgene tubes and stored at -80 degrees C. Without T cell sorting, total RNA was isolated from whole blood using the PAXgene blood miRNA kit on an automated QIAcube. Deep TCRalpha and TCRbeta repertoire profiling with unique molecular barcoding was performed on peripheral blood of monozygotic twin pairs concordant or discordant for inflammatory bowel disease. Smoking habits were recorded for all twin pairs, with individuals classified as current, former or never smokers. The protocol used for the library was 5' RACE. Each TCR library was prepared from roughly 3.5 ug of total RNA. For each sample, cDNA was synthesized in eight separate reactions using SMARTScribe reverse transcriptase. During cDNA synthesis, template switching introduced unique molecular identifiers that contained a 6-nucleotide sample barcode. Amplification of TCRalpha and TCRbeta cDNA involved two nested PCRs of 16 and 9 cycles, and each PCR was followed by bead purification. Before amplification, the cDNA was both treated with uracil DNA-glycosylase and purified with the QIAquick PCR purification kit. The second PCR added Illumina TruSeq-compatible adapters along with sample-specific barcodes. TapeStation and Qubit were used to check library quality and concentration, and roughly 4.8 ng of each library went into the pool. The pooled libraries were sequenced with 2 x 100 bp reads and custom sequencing primers on an Illumina HiSeq2500 single-index Rapid Run. The authors' analysis ran thus. MiGEC version 1.2.6 was used for UMI-based consensus assembly, which corrected PCR and sequencing errors. MiXCR version 2.1.1 was used for V(D)J alignment, clonotype assembly and CDR3 extraction. Normalisation of gene usage, clonotype sharing and MAIT/NKT TCR abundance was achieved by analysing the top 1000, 10 000 and 20 000 clonotypes per sample. Diversity was computed as the inverse Simpson index with the vegan R package after downsampling to 27 000 UMIs. Statistical testing used paired Mann-Whitney U tests on the discordant twin pairs and applied Benjamini-Hochberg correction for multiple testing. The reads were reprocessed in TCRdb, with one entry per CDR3 protein sequence and no accompanying DNA. The V and J calls shown here were made by TCRdb, not taken from the authors' results. The sample table includes more than 300,000 distinct CDR3 sequences. Of the sample, just over 2.5% falls within the top ten clones.

This clonotype was sampled from a human donor with ulcerative colitis or Crohn's disease, or a healthy co-twin of an affected twin (not recorded which). Specimen: blood.

The CDR3 has the sequence CASSERRSNTGELFF. The chain is assembled from TRBV2 and TRBJ2-2. The CDR3 runs 15 amino acids, cysteine and phenylalanine included. Nucleotide data are not available. Reading the germline V gene gives CDR1 SNHLY and CDR2 FYNNEI. Reference TRBV2 and TRBJ2-2 proteins supply the regions before and after the CDR3; the full variable domain is: EPEVTQTPSHQVTQMGQEVILRCVPISNHLYFYWYRQILGQKVEFLVSFYNNEISEKSEIFDDQFSVERPDGSNFTLKIRSTKLEDSAMYFCASSERRSNTGELFFGEGSRLTVL.